The clone carrying this TCR beta chain has a count of ten or more. Its antigen is undetermined. Across 18 months, stable Graves' hyperthyroidism was marked by no progression to ophthalmopathy. RNA transcripts yielded amplified TCR beta CDR3 regions. The TCR CDR3 first-round RT-PCR relied on the HTBI primer set. In TCRdb, the multiplex PCR reads were re-called with MiXCR into one record per CDR3 protein. The data hold roughly 750,000 distinct CDR3 sequences, with about a sixth observed a single time. These data belong to a study of T cells in Graves' hyperthyroidism and ophthalmopathy. The wider study: Peripheral blood collection took place at initial diagnosis, before any treatment.

Germline values: CDR1 LGHNT, CDR2 FRNRAP. This CDR3 comprises 15 residues. The ends were cut back, 6 bases at V and 4 bases at J, with 15 bases in the middle. General study findings and limits: Blood samples included most of the expanded thyroid clonotypes exceeding 0.001. Before onset, by a median of approximately 5.9 months, the model predicted ophthalmopathy.

The V and J genes are TRBV12-5 and TRBJ2-2; a weak D match, TRBD2 (5 bases). The sequencing sample was made of blood. This receptor was obtained from a man aged 18 to 30 with Graves' hyperthyroidism. CDR3 sequence (DNA): TGTGCTAGTGGCCAGATCGGTCGGGGCACCGGGGAGCTGTTTTTT. It codes for CASGQIGRGTGELFF.